This passage covers 17 T cell receptor beta chains from one sample sequenced in a study of blood T cell repertoires in COVID-19. Some clones are missing from TCRdb's copy, which holds only in-frame ones; the method was immunoSEQ multiplex PCR. The table has more than 250,000 clones, around nine tenths seen once. Sequencing was performed on peripheral blood. Every receptor here comes from a man aged 50 to 59 with active or convalescent COVID-19.

The V and J genes are TRBV7-2 and TRBJ1-2; 9 bases fit TRBD1. V trimming: 4 bases; J trimming: 2 bases; junction bases outside the gene matches: 2. The CDR3 is 14 amino acids. Germline V gene sequence: CDR1 SGHTA, CDR2 FQGNSA. The CDR3 reads CASSSDRGNYGYTF. The CDR3 nucleotides are TGTGCCAGCAGCTCTGACAGGGGGAACTATGGCTACACCTTC.

The chain is built from TRBV7-9 and TRBJ1-1; TRBD1 aligns across 7 bases. This CDR3 is 14 amino acids long. Germline V CDR1 and CDR2: SEHNR, FQNEAQ (reference sequence). Unmatched junction bases numbered 3, after V lost 1 base and J lost 4 bases. The CDR3 DNA reads as TGTGCCAGCAGCTTAGAGCAGGGGGTCACTGAAGCTTTCTTT. This sequence encodes CASSLEQGVTEAFF.

This clone was seen only a few times. V is TRBV2 and J is TRBJ1-2; unclear D gene. Germline CDR1 and CDR2: SNHLY and FYNNEI. Deletions cut 7 bases from V and 2 bases from J, with 8 bases between. This CDR3 has 12 residues. CDR3 sequence: CASNDENYGYTF. Written as DNA, the CDR3 is TGTGCCAGCAATGACGAGAACTATGGCTACACCTTC. The full variable domain, rest sourced from reference TRBV2 and TRBJ1-2, is EPEVTQTPSHQVTQMGQEVILRCVPISNHLYFYWYRQILGQKVEFLVSFYNNEISEKSEIFDDQFSVERPDGSNFTLKIRSTKLEDSAMYFCASNDENYGYTFGSGTRLTVV.

The CDR3 sequence is CASSVVGAGGQETQYF. CDR3 DNA sequence: TGTGCCAGCAGCGTAGTTGGGGCAGGGGGCCAAGAGACCCAGTACTTC. The J gene is TRBJ2-5, the V gene TRBV9, with TRBD1 matching 7 bases. Unmatched junction bases numbered 6, after V lost 0 bases and J lost 1 base. Germline V lookup: CDR1 SGDLS, CDR2 YYNGEE. The CDR3 length is 16 residues.

The chain links TRBV6-2 or TRBV6-3 to TRBJ2-7; 8 positions match TRBD2. Germline V gene lookup returns CDR1 MNHEY and CDR2 SVGEGT. The CDR3 spans 17 residues. V was clipped by 2 bases and J by 1 base; unmatched bases: 10. Written as DNA, the CDR3 is TGTGCCAGCAGTTACGGGGGACGGCGGGGGGATTCCTACGAGCAGTACTTC. Protein sequence: CASSYGGRRGDSYEQYF.

The rearrangement uses TRBV19 and TRBJ1-1; D not certain. Germline CDR1 is LNHDA and CDR2 is SQIVND (reference sequence). The CDR3 has 15 residues. The V end lost 3 bases, the J end lost 0 bases, and 11 bases lay between the germline ends. The DNA for the CDR3 is TGTGCCAGTAGTATGGTAAGAAGCCTGAACACTGAAGCTTTCTTT. Translation: CASSMVRSLNTEAFF. Full variable domain (remainder filled in from reference TRBV19 and TRBJ1-1): DGGITQSPKYLFRKEGQNVTLSCEQNLNHDAMYWYRQDPGQGLRLIYYSQIVNDFQKGDIAEGYSVSREKKESFPLTVTSAQKNPTAFYLCASSMVRSLNTEAFFGQGTRLTVV.

The chain joins TRBV24-1 to TRBJ1-1, with D possibly TRBD1 on 5 matching bases. CDR3 length: 15 amino acids. The germline V gene has CDR1 KGHDR and CDR2 SFDVKD. V lost 7 bases to trimming and J lost 3 bases, with 17 bases between them. For the CDR3, the DNA is TGTGCCACCAGGGGGGGAGGGGCCGGAGACACTGAAGCTTTCTTT. Amino acids: CATRGGGAGDTEAFF.

The chain employs TRBV10-3 and TRBJ1-6, with a tentative D call TRBD1 (6 bases). Trimming took off 6 bases at V and 5 bases at J, with 14 bases between the two ends. The CDR3 covers 15 residues. From germline, CDR1 is ENHRY and CDR2 SYGVKD. CDR3 residues: CAIRGAGADNSPLHF. As DNA, the CDR3 is TGTGCCATCAGAGGAGCAGGGGCGGATAATTCACCCCTCCACTTT.

The V and J genes are TRBV18 and TRBJ2-3; unclear D gene. Germline-derived CDR1 and CDR2 are KGHSH and LQKENI. There are 15 residues in the CDR3. V lost 0 bases to trimming and J lost 0 bases, with 7 bases between them. CDR3 sequence (DNA): TGTGCCAGCTCACCACCATCAACTAGCACAGATACGCAGTATTTT. As protein: CASSPPSTSTDTQYF.

The chain couples TRBV11-2 to TRBJ1-2; perhaps TRBD1 as D (6 bases). V gave up 5 bases and J gave up 5 bases, with 24 bases separating them. This CDR3 comprises 17 residues. CDR1 and CDR2 from the germline V gene are SGHAT and FQNNGV. The DNA for the CDR3 is TGTGCCAGCAGCCCCTCCTTGCTTCGACAGGACCCTTATGGCTACACCTTC. Translation: CASSPSLLRQDPYGYTF.

V gene TRBV21-1 combines with J gene TRBJ1-1; TRBD1 was called by the table and not checked on the DNA. TRBV21-1 is a recognized pseudogene. The CDR3 length is 18 residues. In DNA, the CDR3 is TGTGCCAGCAGCAAGGCTCGGTCGGGGGACAGCCAGAACACTGAAGCTTTCTTT. This encodes CASSKARSGDSQNTEAFF.

The rearrangement joins TRBV10-3 to TRBJ2-5; 9 bases are shared with TRBD1. The CDR3 has 15 amino acids. Germline V gene sequence: CDR1 ENHRY, CDR2 SYGVKD. J was trimmed by 5 bases and V by 4 bases; bases with no gene match: 8. Here the CDR3 DNA reads TGTGCCATCAGTGGGTCGGACAGGGGCGTGGAGACCCAGTACTTC. Its translation: CAISGSDRGVETQYF.

V usage is TRBV28 and J usage is TRBJ2-1; 15 bases agree with TRBD2. The V gene end was trimmed by 2 bases and the J gene end by 2 bases; junction bases not matched to a gene: 7. The germline CDR1 and CDR2 sequences are MDHEN and SYDVKM. The CDR3 is 19 residues long. This chain's CDR3 is CASSLKGTSGGPAYNEQFF. The CDR3 region has the DNA TGTGCCAGCAGTTTAAAGGGGACTAGCGGGGGGCCTGCCTACAATGAGCAGTTCTTC. Drawing the rest from reference TRBV28 and TRBJ2-1, the complete variable domain is DVKVTQSSRYLVKRTGEKVFLECVQDMDHENMFWYRQDPGLGLRLIYFSYDVKMKEKGDIPEGYSVSREKKERFSLILESASTNQTSMYLCASSLKGTSGGPAYNEQFFGPGTRLTVL.

V is TRBV5-1 and J is TRBJ2-7, with D perhaps TRBD2 (5 bases). Trimming stripped 4 bases from V and 0 bases from J, with 14 bases between. The CDR3 loop spans 15 amino acids. The V gene's germline CDR1 is SGHRS and CDR2 YFSETQ. This CDR3 reads CASSDRGLSSYEQYF. CDR3 sequence (DNA): TGCGCCAGCAGCGATAGAGGACTTAGCTCCTACGAGCAGTACTTC. Drawing the rest from reference TRBV5-1 and TRBJ2-7, the complete variable domain is KAGVTQTPRYLIKTRGQQVTLSCSPISGHRSVSWYQQTPGQGLQFLFEYFSETQRNKGNFPGRFSGRQFSNSRSEMNVSTLELGDSALYLCASSDRGLSSYEQYFGPGTRLTVT.

This chain connects TRBV7-9 to TRBJ1-1, with TRBD1 matching 8 bases. The junction had 4 bases not matched to a gene; V was cut back by 1 base and J by 0 bases. Germline values: CDR1 SEHNR, CDR2 FQNEAQ (reference sequence). The CDR3 covers 16 residues. The DNA of the CDR3 is TGTGCCAGCAGCTTAGAATCAGGGGGCGTGAACACTGAAGCTTTCTTT. Translating it yields CASSLESGGVNTEAFF.

This chain connects TRBV28 to TRBJ1-6; no clear D gene. The CDR3 consists of 12 residues. Trimming stripped 2 bases from V and 7 bases from J, with 3 bases between. Germline lookup yields CDR1 MDHEN and CDR2 SYDVKM. The CDR3 nucleotides are TGTGCCAGCAGTTTACAGAATTCACCCCTCCACTTT. Its translation is CASSLQNSPLHF.

This clone showed up just once. J is TRBJ1-4 and V is TRBV4-3; D unresolved. Per the germline V gene, CDR1 is LGHNA and CDR2 is YSLEER. This CDR3 comprises 13 residues. V gave up 3 bases and J gave up 4 bases, with 6 bases separating them. CDR3 sequence reads: CASSHNSNEKLFF. CDR3 nucleotide sequence: TGCGCCAGCAGCCACAACAGTAATGAAAAACTGTTTTTT.